This T cell receptor beta chain was captured by sequencing in a study of shared clonotypes between healthy human individuals. Points from the study as a whole: Investigators expected sequencing depth to affect clonotype sharing among donors.

Some 28,000 T cell genomes (about 280 ng DNA) went into each PBMC replicate. Unsorted PBMC DNA sequencing spanned ten immunoSEQ deep assay plates. The assay was immunoSEQ multiplex PCR, and TCRdb's table has in-frame clones only and misses some. The sample holds about 500,000 clones, about 74% seen once. Germline-derived CDR1 and CDR2 are SGHNT and YYREEE (reference sequence). The CDR3 contains 16 residues. V lost 3 bases to trimming and J lost 6 bases; unmatched junction nucleotides: 9. Donation came from healthy HIV-negative adults that had no recent acute infections or vaccinations. Points on this clone: Its antigen remains unknown.

The sequence was obtained from a woman aged 40 to 50 in good health. Some clones in this sample may be carry-over from other donors' samples. The sample taken for sequencing was PBMCs. The chain employs TRBV5-4 and TRBJ2-7; 13 nucleotides match TRBD2. CDR3 DNA sequence: TGTGCCAGCAGCTCGAAGGCCGGGACTAGCGGGACCGAGCAGTACTTC. This translates into CASSSKAGTSGTEQYF.